Listed here are 12 T cell receptor beta chains from one sample, sequenced in a study of regulatory T cells in long-lasting Graves disease. CDR3-region Arm-PCR and iRepertoire HTBI primers produced the TCR beta libraries. TCRdb re-called the multiplex PCR reads through MiXCR, storing one row per CDR3 protein. The table has about 620,000 distinct CDR3 sequences, 15% to 20% seen once. As for time point: newly diagnosed GD, antithyroid drugs for less than 3 months. Scientists built the TCR library using RNA that was extracted from PBMCs. A further study also used this sample, focusing on T cells in Graves' hyperthyroidism and ophthalmopathy.

This material consisted of peripheral blood mononuclear cells (PBMCs), taken at new diagnosis, from a patient treated with antithyroid drugs. The receptors derive from a woman in her 30s with Graves disease.

This clonotype has ten or more counts. The V call is TRBV15, the J call TRBJ1-6; D gene ambiguous. The CDR3 is 14 amino acids. CDR1 LNHNV and CDR2 YYDKDF come from the germline V gene (reference sequence). V was trimmed by 0 bases and J by 9 bases, leaving 9 bases between them. The CDR3 reads CATSRDPGSSPLHF. CDR3 sequence (DNA): TGTGCCACCAGCAGAGATCCGGGCAGTTCACCCCTCCACTTT.

Worth noting for this clonotype: The junction differs from germline at one of its ends, possibly a read error. The chain couples TRBV6-1 to TRBJ1-6, with a tentative D call TRBD1 (5 bases). This CDR3 comprises 14 residues. The V gene's germline CDR1 is MNHNS and CDR2 SASEGT. CDR3 nucleotide sequence: TGTGCCATCAGTCCCAGGGTTTCTGGATCACCCCTCCACTTT. Protein product: CAISPRVSGSPLHF.

Turning to this clonotype: Germline and junction disagree at one end, which may indicate a read error. The chain carries TRBV7-7 and TRBJ2-3; 8 positions agree with TRBD2. TRBJ2-5 explains the end of the DNA better; the J call may be wrong. CDR1 and CDR2 (germline): SSHAT, FNYEAQ (reference sequence). The CDR3 consists of 14 residues. The CDR3 region is CASSGSGDGETQYF. In nucleotides, the CDR3 is TGTGCTAGCAGCGGTAGCGGGGATGGCGAGACCCAGTACTTC.

As concerns this clonotype: A read error may explain this, as a much larger clone is one base away. The chain carries TRBV12-3 or TRBV12-4 and TRBJ2-3; D ambiguous. CDR3 length equals 15 residues. The CDR3 region has the DNA TGTGCCAGCAGAGTAACAAGCGCTCTCACAGATACGCAGTGTTTT. This gives the protein CASRVTSALTDTQCF.

This clonotype was observed many times. The chain uses TRBV12-5 and TRBJ2-1; the D call may be TRBD1 or TRBD2 (6 bases each). Germline lookup yields CDR1 LGHNT and CDR2 FRNRAP. The CDR3 consists of 14 residues. V was clipped by 3 bases and J by 8 bases, with 14 bases between them. The CDR3 region has the DNA TGTGCTAGTGGTTTTGACTACGGGGGCTATGAGCAGTTCTTC. Its protein is CASGFDYGGYEQFF.

This clonotype was seen repeatedly, ten times or more. V usage is TRBV2 and J usage is TRBJ1-5; 7 bases fit TRBD1. This CDR3 has 15 amino acids. From germline, CDR1 is SNHLY and CDR2 FYNNEI. V was clipped by 5 bases and J by 4 bases; unmatched bases: 8. CDR3 DNA: TGTGCCAGCAGTAGCCCCGGGACAGAAAATCAGCCCCAGCATTTT. Protein: CASSSPGTENQPQHF.

This clonotype was counted many times. This chain connects TRBV18 to TRBJ2-1; 8 positions match TRBD2. CDR1 is KGHSH and CDR2 is LQKENI in the germline V gene. The V segment lost 0 bases and the J segment 0 bases; nucleotides outside the gene matches: 1. This CDR3 spans 16 amino acids. The CDR3 nucleotides read TGTGCCAGCTCACCACCGAGCGGGAGCTCCTACAATGAGCAGTTCTTC. Its protein is CASSPPSGSSYNEQFF.

The table lists this clonotype with many counts. The chain is built from TRBV27 and TRBJ2-7; a weak D match, TRBD2 (6 bases). V was cut by 3 bases and J by 3 bases, with 12 bases left in between. Germline CDR1 and CDR2: MNHEY and SMNVEV (reference sequence). CDR3 length: 14 amino acids. CDR3 region: CASSFGRSGYEQYF. CDR3 nucleotide sequence: TGTGCCAGCAGTTTCGGTCGTAGCGGCTACGAGCAGTACTTC.

The J gene is TRBJ1-1, the V gene TRBV9; 10 bases agree with TRBD1. The CDR3 is 14 residues long. Germline V gene lookup returns CDR1 SGDLS and CDR2 YYNGEE. V dropped 3 bases and J dropped 6; count of bases not matched to a gene: 5. CDR3 sequence: CASSAGQGTSEAFF. Here the CDR3 DNA reads TGTGCCAGCAGCGCGGGACAGGGGACTTCTGAAGCTTTCTTT. Based on the CDR3 plus reference TRBV9 and TRBJ1-1, the full variable domain is DSGVTQTPKHLITATGQRVTLRCSPRSGDLSVYWYQQSLDQGLQFLIQYYNGEERAKGNILERFSAQQFPDLHSELNLSSLELGDSALYFCASSAGQGTSEAFFGQGTRLTVV.

Comment on this clonotype: A far larger clone is a single base away, which makes a read error likely. The rearrangement uses TRBV28 and TRBJ2-1, with D perhaps matching TRBD1 (6 bases). This CDR3 comprises 14 residues. Germline V gene lookup returns CDR1 MDHEN and CDR2 SYDVKM. V lost 6 bases and J 10 bases, leaving 19 bases between the germline ends. The DNA for the CDR3 is TGTGCCAGCAGCCAACAGGGTAGTGGGGACGAGCAGTTCTTC. It codes for CASSQQGSGDEQFF.

This chain links TRBV27 with TRBJ1-1; D is undetermined. The CDR3 is 14 amino acids. Germline-derived CDR1 and CDR2 are MNHEY and SMNVEV (reference sequence). Trimming shortened V by 5 bases and J by 1 base, and 11 bases separated the two germline ends. In nucleotides, the CDR3 is TGTGCCAGCAGTGCAAGAGCAGCGAACACTGAAGCTTTCTTT. It codes for CASSARAANTEAFF.

The sample holds a few counts of this clonotype. The chain employs TRBV20-1 and TRBJ2-7; 10 nucleotides line up with TRBD2. The CDR3 contains 19 residues. The germline V gene has CDR1 DFQATT and CDR2 SNEGSKA (reference sequence). V trimming: 0 bases; J trimming: 2 bases; junction bases outside the gene matches: 16. This CDR3 reads CSAREGSRLAGEGPYEQYF. The CDR3 DNA sequence: TGCAGTGCTAGAGAAGGGTCTAGGCTAGCGGGAGAAGGTCCCTACGAGCAGTACTTC.